This note documents a single TCR beta chain sequence. The antigen remains undetermined. The CDR3 is 15 amino acids. Trimming took 1 base from V and 5 from J; bases not matched to a gene: 7. Germline CDR1 is MNHEY and CDR2 is SMNVEV (reference sequence). The method was immunoSEQ multiplex PCR; TCRdb's version includes in-frame clones alone and lacks a portion of them. The sample records tens of thousands of clones, 90% being singletons. The timepoints at which blood was sampled were baseline, cycle 4 day 1, and cycle 7 day 1. These data belong to a study of OX40 agonist ivuxolimab in advanced cancers. Study overall: Ivuxolimab was delivered to patients intravenously every 2 weeks at doses spanning 0.01 to 10 mg/kg. Study-wide results and limits: Among the lowest levels of clonal expansion were found in partial responders at 0.1-3.0 mg/kg. Determination of antigen specificity was not performed for the expanded peripheral T cells.

This rearrangement joins TRBV27 to TRBJ1-1; TRBD1 aligns across 7 bases. The receptor's source is an adult with an advanced solid tumor such as melanoma, head and neck, liver or kidney cancer. Source: CD4+ or CD8+ T cells sorted from blood, taken in a trial of the OX40 agonist ivuxolimab. DNA of the CDR3: TGTGCCAGCAGTTTATTTCCGACAGGGAGTACTGAAGCTTTCTTT. Translating gives CASSLFPTGSTEAFF.